This passage covers 19 T cell receptor beta chains from one sample sequenced in a study of persistence of HIV-infected CD4 T cells. The immunoSEQ assay was version 4, run in survey mode. Profiling relied on immunoSEQ multiplex PCR, and the TCRdb table lists in-frame clones only, not all of them. The repertoire includes under 50,000 clones, roughly 90% of them detected once, and 1.5% to 2% sits in the top ten. Cells were stimulated nonspecifically with anti-CD3/anti-CD28 magnetic beads. Responding CD4+ T cells were sorted by upregulation of both CD40 ligand and CD69. These TCRs are of unknown antigen specificity. Material: CD4+ T cells sorted from PBMCs after roughly 18-hour stimulation, obtained from a patient who received antiretroviral therapy. The receptors derive from an adult man with HIV who was CMV-seropositive.

The chain joins TRBV28 to TRBJ1-6; a possible D gene is TRBD1 (5 bases). The CDR3 length is 16 residues. Germline-derived CDR1 and CDR2 are MDHEN and SYDVKM. Trimming took 2 bases from V and 9 from J, leaving 17 bases between them. The CDR3 loop is CASSLLPGRSASPLHF. In nucleotides, the CDR3 is TGTGCCAGCAGTTTACTCCCGGGGCGAAGTGCTTCACCCCTCCACTTT.

V and J are TRBV5-4 and TRBJ2-7, with unresolved D. Trimming removed 0 bases at V and 0 bases at J, with 4 bases between. Germline V gene data show CDR1 as SGHNT and CDR2 as YYREEE (reference sequence). The CDR3 has 13 residues. CDR3 bases: TGTGCCAGCAGCTTGGCCAGCTCCTACGAGCAGTACTTC. Translated, it gives CASSLASSYEQYF.

This clone was recorded only once. The chain couples TRBV28 to TRBJ2-3; D not resolved. From germline, CDR1 is MDHEN and CDR2 SYDVKM. V lost 9 bases and J lost 5, with 18 bases in between. The CDR3 has 14 amino acids. CDR3 region: CASSELGKLDTQYF. The CDR3 nucleotides read TGTGCCAGTTCAGAACTGGGGAAGTTAGATACGCAGTATTTT.

This sequence joins TRBV10-3 and TRBJ2-7; 8 nucleotides align to TRBD2. The V gene end was trimmed by 4 bases and the J gene end by 3 bases; junction bases not matched to a gene: 8. CDR1 is ENHRY, CDR2 SYGVKD, per germline. CDR3 length equals 15 residues. In nucleotides, the CDR3 is TGTGCCATCAGTGTACCGGGACTAGAGGTCTACGAGCAGTACTTC. This translates into CAISVPGLEVYEQYF.

The CDR3 sequence: CASSVGGHGQLSGNTIYF. The CDR3 bases are TGTGCCAGCAGCGTAGGCGGCCATGGACAGCTCTCTGGAAACACCATATATTTT. The V and J genes are TRBV9 and TRBJ1-3, with D possibly TRBD1 on 6 matching bases. CDR1 is SGDLS and CDR2 is YYNGEE in the germline V gene. CDR3 size: 18 residues. The V and J ends lost 0 bases and 0 bases respectively, with 16 bases between them.

This sequence joins TRBV5-1 and TRBJ2-3; the D is unclear. CDR3 size: 15 residues. V was cut by 0 bases and J by 0 bases, with 8 bases left in between. Germline CDR1 and CDR2: SGHRS and YFSETQ. CDR3 bases: TGCGCCAGCAGCTTGGATCTAGGAAGCACAGATACGCAGTATTTT. Protein sequence: CASSLDLGSTDTQYF.

This CDR3 is CAILRSANQPQHF. DNA for the CDR3: TGCGCCATTCTGAGGAGCGCAAATCAGCCCCAGCATTTT. The V gene is TRBV23-1, the J gene TRBJ1-5; D uncertain. TRBV23-1 is sorted into the ORF group, with uncertain function. V was pared by 10 bases and J by 4 bases, with 14 bases between. The CDR3 runs 13 residues.

The rearrangement links TRBV19 to TRBJ2-7; 7 nucleotides align to TRBD1. Unmatched junction bases numbered 10, after V lost 5 bases and J lost 3 bases. Germline lookup yields CDR1 LNHDA and CDR2 SQIVND (reference sequence). This CDR3 spans 15 amino acids. CDR3 bases: TGTGCCAGTAGTGTCCGGGACAGAGAATTCTACGAGCAGTACTTC. Protein sequence: CASSVRDREFYEQYF.

The chain uses TRBV3-1 (or the pseudogene TRBV3-2) and TRBJ1-1; TRBD1 matches at 7 bases. The CDR3 runs to 16 residues. J was trimmed by 1 base and V by 1 base; bases with no gene match: 6. CDR1 is LGHDT, CDR2 YNNKEL, per germline (reference sequence). CDR3 bases: TGTGCCAGCAGCCAAGCGGACAGGAGAACGAACACTGAAGCTTTCTTT. This codes for CASSQADRRTNTEAFF.

The rearrangement uses TRBV18 and TRBJ2-6; D tentatively reads TRBD1 or TRBD2 (6 bases each). Germline CDR1 reads KGHSH; CDR2 reads LQKENI. The CDR3 sequence is 19 residues long. V was cut by 0 bases and J by 3 bases, with 18 bases left in between. The CDR3 bases are TGTGCCAGCTCACCACCGGGGGGCCCCATTAGCGGTGGGGCCAACGTCCTGACTTTC. Residues: CASSPPGGPISGGANVLTF.

The chain recombines TRBV5-1 with TRBJ1-1; tentatively, D is TRBD1 (5 bases). The CDR3 covers 15 residues. Per germline, CDR1 SGHRS and CDR2 YFSETQ. V dropped 4 bases and J dropped 1 base, with 14 bases sitting between them. CDR3 protein: CASSLEGVGNTEAFF. DNA for the CDR3: TGCGCCAGCAGCCTAGAAGGGGTCGGGAACACTGAAGCTTTCTTT.

In its sample, this clone was seen once. The chain employs TRBV5-6 and TRBJ2-2; D unresolved. Looked up from germline, CDR1 is SGHDT and CDR2 is YYEEEE. Trimming cost V 6 bases and J 0 bases, with 21 bases left between them. The CDR3 consists of 18 residues. DNA of the CDR3: TGTGCCAGCACCCGACGTTTGTTAGTAACAACGAACACCGGGGAGCTGTTTTTT. Translating gives CASTRRLLVTTNTGELFF.

Here the CDR3 DNA reads TGTGCCAGCAGCCCAGATGAAAAACTGTTTTTT. It specifies CASSPDEKLFF. V is TRBV5-7 and J is TRBJ1-4; D call uncertain. TRBV5-7 is classed as an ORF, of uncertain function. Trimming removed 4 bases at V and 6 bases at J, with 4 bases between. The CDR3 contains 11 residues.

V and J are TRBV5-1 and TRBJ2-3; TRBD2 might be the D (7 bases). V dropped 9 bases and J dropped 0 bases, with 17 bases sitting between them. The germline V gene has CDR1 SGHRS and CDR2 YFSETQ. The CDR3 length is 15 residues. The CDR3, as DNA: TGCGCCATTAGGGGGGGTACCTCTAGCACAGATACGCAGTATTTT. This sequence encodes CAIRGGTSSTDTQYF. The variable domain in full, completed from reference TRBV5-1 and TRBJ2-3, reads KAGVTQTPRYLIKTRGQQVTLSCSPISGHRSVSWYQQTPGQGLQFLFEYFSETQRNKGNFPGRFSGRQFSNSRSEMNVSTLELGDSALYLCAIRGGTSSTDTQYFGPGTRLTVL.

The V call is TRBV27, the J call TRBJ2-7; TRBD2 agrees at 7 bases. V was clipped by 6 bases and J by 0 bases; unmatched bases: 5. The CDR3 is 14 residues long. Germline CDR1 is MNHEY and CDR2 is SMNVEV (reference sequence). Here the CDR3 reads CASRDGGSSYEQYF. The CDR3 region has the DNA TGTGCCAGCAGGGACGGGGGGAGCTCCTACGAGCAGTACTTC.

V and J are TRBV19 and TRBJ2-7, with D possibly called TRBD1 or TRBD2 (5 bases each). This CDR3 is built from 13 residues. Germline V CDR1 and CDR2: LNHDA, SQIVND (reference sequence). V lost 1 base to trimming and J lost 3 bases, with 7 bases between them. CDR3 loop: CASSIGGDYEQYF. CDR3 DNA: TGTGCCAGTAGTATAGGAGGGGACTACGAGCAGTACTTC.

This sequence joins TRBV7-6 and TRBJ2-7; possible D gene TRBD1, 6 bases. Trimming removed 5 bases from V and 3 bases from J, with 11 bases in between. Germline CDR1 reads SGHVS; CDR2 reads FNYEAQ. CDR3 length: 13 amino acids. The chain's CDR3 is CASSQLQGYEQYF. The CDR3 coding sequence is TGTGCCAGCAGCCAACTACAGGGCTACGAGCAGTACTTC.

The chain is built from TRBV14 and TRBJ1-6; weak D call: TRBD1 (6 bases). The CDR3 totals 15 residues. The germline CDR1 and CDR2 sequences are SGHDN and FVKESK. Between the trimmed V and J ends, which lost 0 bases and 10 bases, there was a span of 13 bases. CDR3 loop: CASSQEQGGWSPLHF. The CDR3 DNA is TGTGCCAGCAGCCAAGAACAGGGAGGGTGGTCACCCCTCCACTTT.

The chain has TRBV14 and TRBJ2-1, with TRBD1 as a possible D gene (6 bases). V lost 2 bases to trimming and J lost 7 bases, with 15 bases between them. CDR3 length equals 15 residues. Germline lookup yields CDR1 SGHDN and CDR2 FVKESK. The CDR3 is CASSQRTAFGNEQFF. CDR3 sequence (DNA): TGTGCCAGCAGCCAAAGGACAGCCTTTGGTAATGAGCAGTTCTTC. Together with reference TRBV14 and TRBJ2-1, the CDR3 gives the full variable domain: EAGVTQFPSHSVIEKGQTVTLRCDPISGHDNLYWYRRVMGKEIKFLLHFVKESKQDESGMPNNRFLAERTGGTYSTLKVQPAELEDSGVYFCASSQRTAFGNEQFFGPGTRLTVL.